This TCR beta chain is from a study of PD-1 blockade in classical Hodgkin lymphoma. Time point specified: cycle 4 day 1 (C4D1), after 5 to 7 weeks of nivolumab. Relapse was seen in all patients after autologous stem cell transplantation, and brentuximab vedotin exposure was variable. Purification of CD4+ T cells from thawed PBMCs was achieved by magnetic negative selection. Some clones are missing from TCRdb's copy, which holds only in-frame ones; the method was immunoSEQ multiplex PCR. The table lists over 10,000 clones, roughly 90% of them singletons. Trimming cost V 1 base and J 4 bases, with 10 bases left between them. CDR1 and CDR2 (germline): LGHNA, YSLEER. The length of the CDR3 is 14 residues.

V and J are TRBV4-3 and TRBJ2-5; TRBD1 might be the D (7 bases). Sequencing was performed on CD4+ T cells from blood, taken before the fourth cycle of nivolumab. This TCR came from a human donor with classical Hodgkin lymphoma. CDR3 region: CASSQGQGGETQYF. The CDR3 bases are TGCGCCAGCAGCCAAGGCCAGGGGGGAGAGACCCAGTACTTC.